This T cell receptor (beta chain) was recovered during a study of T cells after yellow fever vaccination. Trimming stripped 3 bases from V and 5 bases from J, with 22 bases between. Germline-derived CDR1 and CDR2 are SGHAT and FQNNGV. This CDR3 region has 17 residues. 5'RACE template switching produced TCR cDNA carrying a universal primer site and UMIs. One entry per CDR3 protein results from TCRdb running MiXCR on the 5' RACE reads. The data show roughly 400,000 distinct CDR3 sequences, with around a sixth seen just once and roughly a sixth held by the top ten. The J gene is TRBJ2-5, the V gene TRBV11-2, with D maybe TRBD2 (5 bases). The source material was PBMCs, sampled before the yellow fever booster vaccination. The sequence came from a man aged 18 to 30 who received the YFV17D yellow fever vaccine. The CDR3 DNA sequence: TGTGCCAGCAGCTTCCCGCCAAGACCCATTTCGGGGGAGACCCAGTACTTC. Its protein product is CASSFPPRPISGETQYF.